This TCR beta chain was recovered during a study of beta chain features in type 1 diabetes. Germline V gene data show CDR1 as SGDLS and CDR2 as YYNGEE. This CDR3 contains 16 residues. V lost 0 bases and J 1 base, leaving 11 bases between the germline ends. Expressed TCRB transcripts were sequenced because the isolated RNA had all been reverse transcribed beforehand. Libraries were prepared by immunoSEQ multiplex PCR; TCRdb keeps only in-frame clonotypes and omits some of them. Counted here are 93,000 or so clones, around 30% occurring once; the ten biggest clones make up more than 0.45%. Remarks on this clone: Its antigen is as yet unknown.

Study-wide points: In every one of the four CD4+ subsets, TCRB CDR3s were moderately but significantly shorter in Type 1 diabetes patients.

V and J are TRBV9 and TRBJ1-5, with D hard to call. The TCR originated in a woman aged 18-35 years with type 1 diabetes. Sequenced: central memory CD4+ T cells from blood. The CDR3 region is CASSVDCRGSNQPQHF. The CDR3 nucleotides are TGTGCCAGCAGCGTAGATTGTCGGGGAAGCAATCAGCCCCAGCATTTT.